Each of the 20 T cell receptor beta chains below was sequenced from the same sample in a study of cytomegalovirus exposure and HLA in healthy donors. This PCR relied on a set of 60 Vbeta primers and 13 Jbeta primers. Sequencing was performed with immunoSEQ multiplex PCR; in TCRdb, only in-frame clones are kept and a portion is missing. The table has approximately 100,000 clones, approximately 72% seen once. The specimen sequenced was PBMCs. Every receptor here comes from a man younger than 35 in good health and CMV-seropositive.

The rearrangement uses TRBV6-6 and TRBJ1-2; 8 positions match TRBD1. J gave up 8 bases and V 2 bases, and 7 bases lay outside the gene matches. This CDR3 has 14 amino acids. Germline V lookup: CDR1 MNHNY, CDR2 SVGAGI (reference sequence). As DNA, the CDR3 is TGTGCCAGCAGTTACCAGGGACAGGTGGGAGGCTACACCTTC. Protein product: CASSYQGQVGGYTF.

This clone was observed once. This sequence joins TRBV28 and TRBJ1-6, with 9 bases lining up with TRBD1. This CDR3 is built from 16 residues. V was clipped by 5 bases and J by 9 bases; unmatched bases: 11. Looked up from germline, CDR1 is MDHEN and CDR2 is SYDVKM. The CDR3 loop is CASSVSEGTGSSPLHF. The CDR3 DNA reads TGTGCCAGCAGTGTCTCCGAGGGGACAGGGAGTTCACCCCTCCACTTT.

The chain recombines TRBV19 with TRBJ1-2; no clear D gene. The germline V and J ends were trimmed by 6 bases and 8 bases, with 16 bases remaining between them. Germline lookup yields CDR1 LNHDA and CDR2 SQIVND (reference sequence). CDR3 size: 13 residues. The DNA of the CDR3 is TGTGCCAGTAGGGCGGGCCTCCCAGTCGGCTACACCTTC. Translating gives CASRAGLPVGYTF.

The chain has TRBV11-2 and TRBJ1-6, with D unclear. The CDR3 has 12 residues. Trimming took off 5 bases at V and 7 bases at J, with 6 bases between the two ends. Per germline, CDR1 SGHAT and CDR2 FQNNGV. The CDR3 nucleotides are TGTGCCAGCAGCCCACAAAATTCACCCCTCCACTTT. Amino acid sequence: CASSPQNSPLHF.

V and J are TRBV11-2 and TRBJ1-2; D not certain. V was cut by 6 bases and J by 1 base, with 15 bases left in between. The CDR3 length is 15 residues. Germline V gene lookup returns CDR1 SGHAT and CDR2 FQNNGV. The CDR3 here is CASRKSGLVNYGYTF. The CDR3 DNA sequence: TGTGCCAGCAGAAAAAGCGGCCTTGTTAACTATGGCTACACCTTC.

V usage is TRBV25-1 and J usage is TRBJ2-1, with 7 bases identical to TRBD1. Trimming removed 6 bases from V and 3 bases from J; junction bases left unmatched: 8. Germline-derived CDR1 and CDR2 are MGHDK and SYGVNS. CDR3 length equals 15 residues. CDR3 in amino acids: CASSEGQTLYNEQFF. The DNA for the CDR3 is TGTGCCAGCAGCGAGGGACAGACCCTCTACAATGAGCAGTTCTTC.

The V and J genes are TRBV25-1 and TRBJ2-1, with TRBD2 identical over 7 bases. This CDR3 comprises 15 residues. The germline gives CDR1 MGHDK, CDR2 SYGVNS. Trimming removed 3 bases from V and 6 bases from J; junction bases left unmatched: 8. As DNA, the CDR3 is TGTGCCAGCAGTGATTGGTGGGGGGGGAGCAATGAGCAGTTCTTC. As protein: CASSDWWGGSNEQFF.

The chain carries TRBV7-9 and TRBJ2-1; TRBD1 agrees at 9 bases. V was pared by 5 bases and J by 7 bases, with 9 bases of the junction left unmatched. CDR3 length equals 15 residues. Germline V CDR1 and CDR2: SEHNR, FQNEAQ (reference sequence). CDR3: CASSQRQGGVNEQFF. The CDR3 nucleotides read TGTGCCAGCAGCCAGAGACAGGGGGGTGTGAATGAGCAGTTCTTC.

This clone has only a few counts. The V and J genes are TRBV6-5 and TRBJ1-1; a weak D match, TRBD1 (5 bases). The CDR3 is 14 amino acids. The V end was cut by 0 bases, the J end by 6 bases, with 11 bases between. Per germline, CDR1 MNHEY and CDR2 SVGAGI. The CDR3 here is CASSYSAGLAEAFF. CDR3 coding DNA: TGTGCCAGCAGTTACTCGGCAGGGCTGGCTGAAGCTTTCTTT.

This sequence joins TRBV28 and TRBJ2-5; maybe TRBD2 (7 bases). The CDR3 is 16 amino acids. The germline CDR1 and CDR2 sequences are MDHEN and SYDVKM. Trimming removed 5 bases at V and 4 bases at J, with 20 bases between. The CDR3 loop is CASSTSHPGGLETQYF. In nucleotides, the CDR3 is TGTGCCAGCAGTACATCACACCCGGGGGGCCTAGAGACCCAGTACTTC.

Here the CDR3 DNA reads TGCGCCAGCAGCTTGACCGCTAGCGGGGCCTACAATGAGCAGTTCTTC. As protein: CASSLTASGAYNEQFF. V gene TRBV5-1 combines with J gene TRBJ2-1, with 9 bases fitting TRBD2. CDR3 length: 16 amino acids. The germline V gene has CDR1 SGHRS and CDR2 YFSETQ. With V trimmed by 1 base and J by 2 bases, 4 bases remained unmatched. Drawing the rest from reference TRBV5-1 and TRBJ2-1, the complete variable domain is KAGVTQTPRYLIKTRGQQVTLSCSPISGHRSVSWYQQTPGQGLQFLFEYFSETQRNKGNFPGRFSGRQFSNSRSEMNVSTLELGDSALYLCASSLTASGAYNEQFFGPGTRLTVL.

The rearrangement uses TRBV6-1 and TRBJ1-1; 7 bases align to TRBD1. From germline, CDR1 is MNHNS and CDR2 SASEGT. The CDR3 contains 13 residues. V was pared by 6 bases and J by 4 bases, with 5 bases of the junction left unmatched. CDR3 amino acids: CASRRQGATEAFF. In DNA, the CDR3 is TGTGCCAGCAGGAGACAGGGAGCCACTGAAGCTTTCTTT.

The sample holds a few counts of this clone. This sequence joins TRBV30 and TRBJ1-2; D is unresolved. Germline V gene data show CDR1 as GTSNPN and CDR2 as SVGIG (reference sequence). CDR3 length equals 14 residues. Trimming stripped 0 bases from V and 1 base from J, with 9 bases between. CDR3 DNA: TGTGCCTGGAGTGTAAACAGCTTTAACTATGGCTACACCTTC. This codes for CAWSVNSFNYGYTF. Supplemented by reference TRBV30 and TRBJ1-2, the full variable domain reads SQTIHQWPATLVQPVGSPLSLECTVEGTSNPNLYWYRQAAGRGLQLLFYSVGIGQISSEVPQNLSASRPQDRQFILSSKKLLLSDSGFYLCAWSVNSFNYGYTFGSGTRLTVV.

The V and J genes are TRBV19 and TRBJ1-1; D might be TRBD1 (6 bases). CDR1 is LNHDA, CDR2 SQIVND, per germline (reference sequence). Deletions cut 5 bases from V and 1 base from J, with 11 bases between. The CDR3 consists of 14 residues. In DNA, the CDR3 is TGTGCCAGTAGTCTCGGACAGACGAACACTGAAGCTTTCTTT. Encoded protein: CASSLGQTNTEAFF. Combining the CDR3 with reference TRBV19 and TRBJ1-1 gives the whole variable domain DGGITQSPKYLFRKEGQNVTLSCEQNLNHDAMYWYRQDPGQGLRLIYYSQIVNDFQKGDIAEGYSVSREKKESFPLTVTSAQKNPTAFYLCASSLGQTNTEAFFGQGTRLTVV.

This chain links TRBV5-8 with TRBJ1-6; D is possibly TRBD1 (5 bases). CDR3 length: 18 residues. Germline V CDR1 and CDR2: SGHTS, YDEGEE. Trimming shortened V by 2 bases and J by 0 bases, and 15 bases separated the two germline ends. CDR3: CASSFRSTESSYNSPLHF. The CDR3 nucleotides read TGTGCCAGCAGCTTTCGATCGACAGAGAGCTCCTATAATTCACCCCTCCACTTT.

J is TRBJ2-2 and V is TRBV6-1, with 7 bases aligning to TRBD1. V lost 1 base and J lost 3; bases outside the gene matches: 2. CDR1 is MNHNS, CDR2 SASEGT, per germline. The CDR3 is 15 amino acids. CDR3 coding DNA: TGTGCCAGCAGTGAAGGCAGGGGGTACACCGGGGAGCTGTTTTTT. Its protein is CASSEGRGYTGELFF.

The chain combines TRBV27 with TRBJ1-2; TRBD1 matches at 7 bases. With 4 bases clipped from V and 7 bases from J, the junction kept 9 bases outside the gene matches. This CDR3 is 14 amino acids long. Germline V gene data show CDR1 as MNHEY and CDR2 as SMNVEV (reference sequence). The CDR3 loop is CASSSRTGERGYTF. The CDR3 DNA follows: TGTGCCAGCAGTTCGAGAACAGGGGAACGTGGCTACACCTTC.

The gene calls are TRBV6-1 and TRBJ1-3; 9 bases line up with TRBD1. Germline V gives CDR1 MNHNS, CDR2 SASEGT. The CDR3 totals 15 residues. V lost 0 bases and J lost 4; bases outside the gene matches: 1. This CDR3 is CASSEAGTGGNTIYF. CDR3 sequence (DNA): TGTGCCAGCAGTGAAGCAGGGACAGGGGGAAACACCATATATTTT.

This clone was observed once. V usage is TRBV28 and J usage is TRBJ1-1; a weak D match, TRBD1 (5 bases). This CDR3 comprises 13 residues. The V and J ends lost 6 bases and 5 bases respectively, with 13 bases between them. CDR1 and CDR2 (germline): MDHEN, SYDVKM. CDR3 nucleotide sequence: TGTGCCAGCAGCAAAATCGGGGGGACTGAAGCTTTCTTT. Protein: CASSKIGGTEAFF.

This clone turned up a few times. No conserved phenylalanine or tryptophan ends this CDR3, so it is likely a read error. The chain is built from TRBV5-1 and TRBJ1-5; tentatively, D is TRBD1 (5 bases). The CDR3 length is 14 residues. Germline V CDR1 and CDR2: SGHRS, YFSETQ. With 0 bases removed from V and 2 bases from J, the gap between germline ends came to 6 bases. CDR3 in DNA: TGCGCCAGCAGCTTGGTACAGGGCAATCAGCCCCAGCATGTT. It specifies CASSLVQGNQPQHV.